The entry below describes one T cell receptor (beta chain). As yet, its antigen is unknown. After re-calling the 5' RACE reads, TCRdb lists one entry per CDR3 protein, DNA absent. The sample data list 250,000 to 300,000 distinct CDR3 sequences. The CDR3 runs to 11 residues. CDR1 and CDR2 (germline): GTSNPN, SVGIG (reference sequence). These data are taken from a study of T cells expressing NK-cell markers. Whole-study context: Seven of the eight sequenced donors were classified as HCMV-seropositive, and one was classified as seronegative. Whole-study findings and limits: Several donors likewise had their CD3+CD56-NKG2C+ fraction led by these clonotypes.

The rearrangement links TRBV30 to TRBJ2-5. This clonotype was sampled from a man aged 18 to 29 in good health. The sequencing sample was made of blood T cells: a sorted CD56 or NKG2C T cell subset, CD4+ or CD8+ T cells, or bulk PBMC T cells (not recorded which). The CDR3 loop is CAWTGEETQYF.